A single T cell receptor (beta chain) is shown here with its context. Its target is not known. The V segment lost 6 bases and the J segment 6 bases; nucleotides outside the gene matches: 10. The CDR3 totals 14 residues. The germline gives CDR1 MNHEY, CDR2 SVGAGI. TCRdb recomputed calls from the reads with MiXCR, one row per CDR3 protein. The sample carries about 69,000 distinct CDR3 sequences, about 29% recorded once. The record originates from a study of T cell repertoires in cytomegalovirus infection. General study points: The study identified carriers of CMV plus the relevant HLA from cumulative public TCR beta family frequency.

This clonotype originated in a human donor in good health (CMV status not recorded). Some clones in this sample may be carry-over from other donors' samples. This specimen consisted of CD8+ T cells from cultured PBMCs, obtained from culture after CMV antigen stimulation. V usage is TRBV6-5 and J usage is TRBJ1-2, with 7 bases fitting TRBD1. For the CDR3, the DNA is TGTGCCAGCAGCTCCCAAGGGGGCGCCGATGGCTACACCTTC. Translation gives CASSSQGGADGYTF.